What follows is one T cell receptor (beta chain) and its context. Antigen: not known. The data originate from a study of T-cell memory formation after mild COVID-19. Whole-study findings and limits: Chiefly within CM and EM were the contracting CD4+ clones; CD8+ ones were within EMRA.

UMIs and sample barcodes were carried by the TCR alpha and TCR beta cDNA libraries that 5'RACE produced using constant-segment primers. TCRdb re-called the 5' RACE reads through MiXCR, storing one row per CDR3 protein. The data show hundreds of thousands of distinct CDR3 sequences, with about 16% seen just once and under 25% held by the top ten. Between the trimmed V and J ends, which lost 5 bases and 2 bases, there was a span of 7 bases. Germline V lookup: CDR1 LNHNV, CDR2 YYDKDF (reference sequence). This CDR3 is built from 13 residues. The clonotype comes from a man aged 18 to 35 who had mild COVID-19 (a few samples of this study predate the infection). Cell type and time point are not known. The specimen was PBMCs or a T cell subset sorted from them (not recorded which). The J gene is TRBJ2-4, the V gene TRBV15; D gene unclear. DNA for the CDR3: TGTGCCACCAGCGGAGTAACCAAAAACATTCAGTACTTC. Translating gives CATSGVTKNIQYF.